A selection of T cell receptor beta chains follows, all from one sample in a study of cytomegalovirus exposure and HLA in healthy donors. The repertoire was sequenced with immunoSEQ multiplex PCR; TCRdb's copy has only in-frame clones and lacks some. Altogether 120,000 or so clones are present, 70% to 85% being singletons, with the ten largest covering around 4.9%. Sequenced sample: PBMCs. These receptors were taken from a man in his fifties in good health and CMV-seropositive. Each CDR3 is given with its conserved first and last residue. The order of the fields is D gene, clone size, V gene, J gene, CDR3 protein, CDR3 DNA. The D gene is left open where the match is weak. Rows may omit the clone size; those that give it use once, few, many or a size class.

d_call: TRBD1; clone_size: -; v_call: TRBV29-1; j_call: TRBJ2-7; cdr3_aa: CSVELTGEAYEQYF; cdr3_nt: TGCAGCGTGGAATTGACAGGGGAAGCCTACGAGCAGTACTTC
d_call: TRBD1; clone_size: -; v_call: TRBV6-6; j_call: TRBJ1-1; cdr3_aa: CASSYRQGAAEAFF; cdr3_nt: TGTGCCAGCAGTTACCGACAGGGGGCGGCTGAAGCTTTCTTT
d_call: TRBD2; clone_size: -; v_call: TRBV4-1; j_call: TRBJ2-3; cdr3_aa: CASSSRAGGVRSADTQYF; cdr3_nt: TGCGCCAGCAGCTCACGGGCGGGAGGGGTCAGGTCCGCGGATACGCAGTATTTT
d_call: TRBD1; clone_size: -; v_call: TRBV7-2; j_call: TRBJ2-7; cdr3_aa: CASSTGQGREQYF; cdr3_nt: TGTGCCAGCAGCACGGGACAGGGGCGAGAGCAGTACTTC
d_call: TRBD1; clone_size: -; v_call: TRBV5-1; j_call: TRBJ1-1; cdr3_aa: CASSLTGAPDFSTEAFF; cdr3_nt: TGCGCCAGCAGCTTGACAGGGGCCCCCGATTTTAGCACTGAAGCTTTCTTT
d_call: -; clone_size: -; v_call: TRBV5-1; j_call: TRBJ2-1; cdr3_aa: CASSTDPGRVRGEQFF; cdr3_nt: TGCGCCAGCAGCACTGACCCTGGACGAGTCCGGGGTGAGCAGTTCTTC
d_call: TRBD2; clone_size: once; v_call: TRBV30; j_call: TRBJ2-4; cdr3_aa: CAWSVGGGAKNIQYF; cdr3_nt: TGTGCCTGGAGTGTCGGGGGGGGAGCCAAAAACATTCAGTACTTC
d_call: TRBD1; clone_size: -; v_call: TRBV6-1; j_call: TRBJ1-5; cdr3_aa: CASSDRDRGNRGQPQHF; cdr3_nt: TGTGCCAGCAGTGATAGGGACAGGGGGAATCGTGGTCAGCCCCAGCATTTT
d_call: -; clone_size: -; v_call: TRBV6-5; j_call: TRBJ1-6; cdr3_aa: CASSFRDWGDSPLHF; cdr3_nt: TGTGCCAGCAGTTTCCGGGACTGGGGGGATTCACCCCTCCACTTT
d_call: -; clone_size: -; v_call: TRBV10-3; j_call: TRBJ2-3; cdr3_aa: CAISERGATDTQYF; cdr3_nt: TGTGCCATCAGTGAGCGGGGGGCCACAGATACGCAGTATTTT